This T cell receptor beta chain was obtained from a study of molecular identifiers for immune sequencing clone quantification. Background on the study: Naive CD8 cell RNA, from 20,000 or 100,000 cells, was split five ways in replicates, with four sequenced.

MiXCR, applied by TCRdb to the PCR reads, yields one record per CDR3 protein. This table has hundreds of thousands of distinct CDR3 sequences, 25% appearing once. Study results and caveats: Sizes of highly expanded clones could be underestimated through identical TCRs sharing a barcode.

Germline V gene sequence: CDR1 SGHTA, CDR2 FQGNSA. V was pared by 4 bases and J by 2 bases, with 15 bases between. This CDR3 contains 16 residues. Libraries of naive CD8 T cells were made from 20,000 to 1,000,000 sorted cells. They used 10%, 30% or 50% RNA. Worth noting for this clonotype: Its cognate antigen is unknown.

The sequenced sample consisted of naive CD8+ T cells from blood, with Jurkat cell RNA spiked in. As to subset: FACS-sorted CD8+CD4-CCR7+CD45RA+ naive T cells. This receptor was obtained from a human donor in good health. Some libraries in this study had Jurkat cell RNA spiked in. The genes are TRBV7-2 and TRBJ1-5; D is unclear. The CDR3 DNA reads TGTGCCAGCAGCTCAGTTGGTGGAGGAGGCAATCAGCCCCAGCATTTT. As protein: CASSSVGGGGNQPQHF.